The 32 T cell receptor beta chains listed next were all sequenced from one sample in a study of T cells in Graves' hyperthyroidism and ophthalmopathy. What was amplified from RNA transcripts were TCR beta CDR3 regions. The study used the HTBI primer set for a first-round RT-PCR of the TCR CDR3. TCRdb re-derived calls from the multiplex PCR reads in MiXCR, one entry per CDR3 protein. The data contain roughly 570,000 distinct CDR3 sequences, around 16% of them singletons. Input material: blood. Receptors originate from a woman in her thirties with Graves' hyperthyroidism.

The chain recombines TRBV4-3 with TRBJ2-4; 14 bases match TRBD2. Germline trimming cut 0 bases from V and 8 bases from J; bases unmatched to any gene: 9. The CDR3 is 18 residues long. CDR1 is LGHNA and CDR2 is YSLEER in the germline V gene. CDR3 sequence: CASSQDWGTSGGEDIQYF. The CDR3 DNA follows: TGCGCCAGCAGCCAAGATTGGGGGACTAGCGGGGGTGAGGACATTCAGTACTTC.

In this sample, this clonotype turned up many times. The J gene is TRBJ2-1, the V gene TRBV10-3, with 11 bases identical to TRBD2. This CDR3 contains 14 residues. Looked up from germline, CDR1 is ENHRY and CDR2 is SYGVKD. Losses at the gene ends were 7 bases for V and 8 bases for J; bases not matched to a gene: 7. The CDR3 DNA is TGTGCCATCACTCCAACTAGCGGGAGCGATGAGCAGTTCTTC. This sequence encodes CAITPTSGSDEQFF.

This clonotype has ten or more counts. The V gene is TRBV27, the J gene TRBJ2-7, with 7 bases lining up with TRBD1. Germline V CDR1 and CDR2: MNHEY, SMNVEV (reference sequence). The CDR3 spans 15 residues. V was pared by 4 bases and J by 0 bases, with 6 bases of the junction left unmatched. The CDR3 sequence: CASSSPGQISYEQYF. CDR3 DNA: TGTGCCAGCAGTTCCCCGGGACAGATCTCCTACGAGCAGTACTTC.

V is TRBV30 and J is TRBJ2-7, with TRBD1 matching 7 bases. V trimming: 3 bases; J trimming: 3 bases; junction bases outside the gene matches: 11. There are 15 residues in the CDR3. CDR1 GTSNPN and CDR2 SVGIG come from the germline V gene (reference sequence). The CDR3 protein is CAWSMPGTAYYEQYF. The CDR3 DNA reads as TGTGCCTGGAGCATGCCCGGGACAGCCTACTACGAGCAGTACTTC. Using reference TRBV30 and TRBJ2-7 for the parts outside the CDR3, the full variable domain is SQTIHQWPATLVQPVGSPLSLECTVEGTSNPNLYWYRQAAGRGLQLLFYSVGIGQISSEVPQNLSASRPQDRQFILSSKKLLLSDSGFYLCAWSMPGTAYYEQYFGPGTRLTVT.

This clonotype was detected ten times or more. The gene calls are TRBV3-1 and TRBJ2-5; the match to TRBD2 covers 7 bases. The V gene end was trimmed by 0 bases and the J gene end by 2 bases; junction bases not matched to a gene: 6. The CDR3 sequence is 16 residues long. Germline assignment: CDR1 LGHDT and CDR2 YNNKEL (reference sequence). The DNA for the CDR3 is TGTGCCAGCAGCCAAGATGGCGGGAGCCGGCAAGAGACCCAGTACTTC. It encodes CASSQDGGSRQETQYF.

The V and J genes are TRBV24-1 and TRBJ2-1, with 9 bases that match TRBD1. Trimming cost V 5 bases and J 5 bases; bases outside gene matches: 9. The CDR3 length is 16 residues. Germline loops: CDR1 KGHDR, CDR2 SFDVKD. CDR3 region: CATSALGQGLDNEQFF. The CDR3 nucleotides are TGTGCCACCAGTGCCCTGGGACAGGGACTCGACAATGAGCAGTTCTTC.

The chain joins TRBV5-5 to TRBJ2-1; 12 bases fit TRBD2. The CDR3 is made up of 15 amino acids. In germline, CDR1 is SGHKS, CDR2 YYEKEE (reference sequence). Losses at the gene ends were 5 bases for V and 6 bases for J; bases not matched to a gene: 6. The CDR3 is CASRGGLAGPNEQFF. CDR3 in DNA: TGTGCCAGCAGGGGAGGACTAGCGGGACCCAATGAGCAGTTCTTC.

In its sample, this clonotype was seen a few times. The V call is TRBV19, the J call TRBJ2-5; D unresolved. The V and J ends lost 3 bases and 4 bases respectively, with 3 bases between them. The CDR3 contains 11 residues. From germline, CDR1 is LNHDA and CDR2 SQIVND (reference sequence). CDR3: CASSMGETQYF. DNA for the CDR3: TGTGCCAGTAGTATGGGAGAGACCCAGTACTTC.

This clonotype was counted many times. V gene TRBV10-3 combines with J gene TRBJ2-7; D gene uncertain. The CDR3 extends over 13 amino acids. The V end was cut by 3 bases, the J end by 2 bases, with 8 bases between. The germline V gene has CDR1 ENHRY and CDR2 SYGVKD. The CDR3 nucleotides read TGTGCCATCAGTGACGATTCTGCCTACGAGCAGTACTTC. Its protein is CAISDDSAYEQYF.

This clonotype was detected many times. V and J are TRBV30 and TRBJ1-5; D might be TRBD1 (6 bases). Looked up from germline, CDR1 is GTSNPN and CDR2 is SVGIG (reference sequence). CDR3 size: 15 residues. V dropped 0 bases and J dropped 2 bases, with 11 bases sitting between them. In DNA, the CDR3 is TGTGCCTGGAGTGTAGGGGGGGTCGGCAATCAGCCCCAGCATTTT. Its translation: CAWSVGGVGNQPQHF.

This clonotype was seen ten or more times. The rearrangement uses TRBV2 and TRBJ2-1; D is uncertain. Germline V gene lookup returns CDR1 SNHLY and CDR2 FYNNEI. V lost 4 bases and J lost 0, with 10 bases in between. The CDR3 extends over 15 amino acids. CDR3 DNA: TGTGCCAGCAGTGTCAACTACTTCTCCTACAATGAGCAGTTCTTC. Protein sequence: CASSVNYFSYNEQFF. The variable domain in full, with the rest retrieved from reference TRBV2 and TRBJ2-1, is EPEVTQTPSHQVTQMGQEVILRCVPISNHLYFYWYRQILGQKVEFLVSFYNNEISEKSEIFDDQFSVERPDGSNFTLKIRSTKLEDSAMYFCASSVNYFSYNEQFFGPGTRLTVL.

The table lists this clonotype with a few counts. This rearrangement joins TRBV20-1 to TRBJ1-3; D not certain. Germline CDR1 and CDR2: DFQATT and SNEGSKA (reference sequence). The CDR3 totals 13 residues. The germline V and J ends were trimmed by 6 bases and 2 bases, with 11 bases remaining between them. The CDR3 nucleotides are TGCAGTGCCCAGGACTCCCCTGGAAACACCATATATTTT. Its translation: CSAQDSPGNTIYF.

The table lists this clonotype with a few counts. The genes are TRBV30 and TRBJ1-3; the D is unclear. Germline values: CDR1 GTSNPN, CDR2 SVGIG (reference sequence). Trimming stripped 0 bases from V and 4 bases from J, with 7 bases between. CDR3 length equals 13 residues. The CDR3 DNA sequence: TGTGCCTGGAGTGTAGGAATCGGAAACACCATATATTTT. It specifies CAWSVGIGNTIYF.

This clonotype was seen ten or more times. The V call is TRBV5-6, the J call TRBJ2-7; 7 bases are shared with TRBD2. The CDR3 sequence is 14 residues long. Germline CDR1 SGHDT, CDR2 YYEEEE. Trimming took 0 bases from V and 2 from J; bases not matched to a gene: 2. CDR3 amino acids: CASSLVGRAYEQYF. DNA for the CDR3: TGTGCCAGCAGCTTGGTGGGGAGGGCCTACGAGCAGTACTTC.

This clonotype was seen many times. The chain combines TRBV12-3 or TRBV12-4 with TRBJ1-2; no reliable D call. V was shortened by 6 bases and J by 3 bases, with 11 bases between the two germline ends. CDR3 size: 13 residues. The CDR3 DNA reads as TGTGCCAGCAGCCCTCGATTGGACTATGGCTACACCTTC. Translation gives CASSPRLDYGYTF.

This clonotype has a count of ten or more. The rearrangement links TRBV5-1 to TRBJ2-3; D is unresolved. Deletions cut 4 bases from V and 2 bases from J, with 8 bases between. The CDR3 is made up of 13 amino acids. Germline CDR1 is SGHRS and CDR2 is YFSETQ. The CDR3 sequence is CASSQSATDTQYF. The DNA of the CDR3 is TGCGCCAGCAGCCAGTCTGCCACAGATACGCAGTATTTT.

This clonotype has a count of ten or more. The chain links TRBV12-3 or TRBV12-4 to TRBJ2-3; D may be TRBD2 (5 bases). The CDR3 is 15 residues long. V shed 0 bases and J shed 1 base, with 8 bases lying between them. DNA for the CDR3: TGTGCCAGCAGTTTAGCAAGCGGACGCACAGATACGCAGTATTTT. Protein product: CASSLASGRTDTQYF.

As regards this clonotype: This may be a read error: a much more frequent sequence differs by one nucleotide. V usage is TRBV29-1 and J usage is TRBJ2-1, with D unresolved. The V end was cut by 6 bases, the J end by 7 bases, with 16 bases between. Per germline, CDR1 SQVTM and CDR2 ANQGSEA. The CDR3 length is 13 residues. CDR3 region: CSVAVGPSNEQFF. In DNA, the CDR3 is TGCAGCGTCGCGGTAGGGCCAAGTAATGAGCAGTTCTTC.

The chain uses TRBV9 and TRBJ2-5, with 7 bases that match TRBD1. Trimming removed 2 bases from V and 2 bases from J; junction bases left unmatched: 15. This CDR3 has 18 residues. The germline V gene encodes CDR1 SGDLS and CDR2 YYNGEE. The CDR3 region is CASSVGTVVLSGQETQYF. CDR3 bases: TGTGCCAGCAGCGTTGGGACAGTGGTTTTGTCAGGACAAGAGACCCAGTACTTC.

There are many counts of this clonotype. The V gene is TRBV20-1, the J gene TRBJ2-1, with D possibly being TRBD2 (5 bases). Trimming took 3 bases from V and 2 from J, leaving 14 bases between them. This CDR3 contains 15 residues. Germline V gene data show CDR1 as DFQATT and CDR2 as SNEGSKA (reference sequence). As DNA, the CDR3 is TGCAGTGCTAGTCCCGTAGCGACTACCTACAATGAGCAGTTCTTC. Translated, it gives CSASPVATTYNEQFF.

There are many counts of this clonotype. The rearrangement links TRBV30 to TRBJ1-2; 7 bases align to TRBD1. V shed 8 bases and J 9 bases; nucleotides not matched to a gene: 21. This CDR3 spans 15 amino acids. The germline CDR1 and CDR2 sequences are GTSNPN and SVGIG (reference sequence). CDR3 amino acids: CAIKREGQASRSYTF. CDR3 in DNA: TGTGCCATAAAACGGGAAGGACAGGCCTCTAGGAGCTACACCTTC.

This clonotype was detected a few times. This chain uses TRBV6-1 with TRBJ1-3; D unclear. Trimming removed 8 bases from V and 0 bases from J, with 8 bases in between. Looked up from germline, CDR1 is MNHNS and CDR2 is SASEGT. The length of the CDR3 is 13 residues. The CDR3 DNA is TGTGCCAGCCAACGGCCCTCTGGAAACACCATATATTTT. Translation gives CASQRPSGNTIYF.

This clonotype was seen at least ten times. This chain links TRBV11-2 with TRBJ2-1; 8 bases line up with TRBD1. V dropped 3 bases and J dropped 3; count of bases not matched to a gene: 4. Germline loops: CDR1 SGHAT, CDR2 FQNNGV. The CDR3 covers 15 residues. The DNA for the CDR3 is TGTGCCAGCAGCTTCACCGGGACAGGCTACAATGAGCAGTTCTTC. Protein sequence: CASSFTGTGYNEQFF.

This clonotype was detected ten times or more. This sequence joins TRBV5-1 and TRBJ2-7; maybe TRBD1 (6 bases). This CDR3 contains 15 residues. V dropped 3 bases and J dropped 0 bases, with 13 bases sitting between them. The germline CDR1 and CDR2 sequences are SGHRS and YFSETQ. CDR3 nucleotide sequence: TGCGCCAGCAGCTCCGGGACACAAAGCTCCTACGAGCAGTACTTC. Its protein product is CASSSGTQSSYEQYF.

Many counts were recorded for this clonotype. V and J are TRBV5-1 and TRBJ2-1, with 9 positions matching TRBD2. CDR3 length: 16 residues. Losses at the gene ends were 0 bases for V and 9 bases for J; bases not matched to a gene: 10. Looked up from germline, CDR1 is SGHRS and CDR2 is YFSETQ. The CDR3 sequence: CASSLVAGTSSGEQFF. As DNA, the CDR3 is TGCGCCAGCAGCTTGGTAGCAGGGACTAGCTCCGGTGAGCAGTTCTTC.

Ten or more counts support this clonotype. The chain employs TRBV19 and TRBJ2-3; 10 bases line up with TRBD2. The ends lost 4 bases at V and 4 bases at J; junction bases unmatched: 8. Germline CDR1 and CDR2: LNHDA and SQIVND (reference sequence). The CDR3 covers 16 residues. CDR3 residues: CASSTDLAGVSDTQYF. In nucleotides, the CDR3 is TGTGCCAGTAGTACGGATCTAGCGGGAGTCTCAGATACGCAGTATTTT.

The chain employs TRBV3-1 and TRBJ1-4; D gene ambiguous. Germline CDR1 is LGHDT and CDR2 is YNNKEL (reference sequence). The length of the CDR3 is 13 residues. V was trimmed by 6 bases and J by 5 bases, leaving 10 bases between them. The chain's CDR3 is CASRGQSNEKLFF. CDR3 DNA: TGTGCCAGCAGAGGCCAGTCCAATGAAAAACTGTTTTTT.

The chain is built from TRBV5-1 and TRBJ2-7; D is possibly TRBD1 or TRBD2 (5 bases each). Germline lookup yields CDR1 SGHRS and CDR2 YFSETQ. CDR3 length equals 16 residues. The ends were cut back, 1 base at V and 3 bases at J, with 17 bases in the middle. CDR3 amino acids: CASSLSTTGTIYEQYF. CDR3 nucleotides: TGCGCCAGCAGCTTGAGTACTACCGGGACCATCTACGAGCAGTACTTC.

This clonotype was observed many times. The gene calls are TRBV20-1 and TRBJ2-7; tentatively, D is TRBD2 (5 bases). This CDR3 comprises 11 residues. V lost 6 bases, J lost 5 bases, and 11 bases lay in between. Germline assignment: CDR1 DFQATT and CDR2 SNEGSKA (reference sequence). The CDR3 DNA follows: TGCAGTGCATTACTAGAGAACGAGCAGTACTTC. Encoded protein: CSALLENEQYF.

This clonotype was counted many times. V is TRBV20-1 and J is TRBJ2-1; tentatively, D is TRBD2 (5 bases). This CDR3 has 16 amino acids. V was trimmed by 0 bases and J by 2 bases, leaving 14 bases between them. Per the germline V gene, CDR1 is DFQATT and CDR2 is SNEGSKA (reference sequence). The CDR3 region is CSARDWLAGTYNEQFF. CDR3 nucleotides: TGCAGTGCTAGAGATTGGTTGGCGGGCACCTACAATGAGCAGTTCTTC.

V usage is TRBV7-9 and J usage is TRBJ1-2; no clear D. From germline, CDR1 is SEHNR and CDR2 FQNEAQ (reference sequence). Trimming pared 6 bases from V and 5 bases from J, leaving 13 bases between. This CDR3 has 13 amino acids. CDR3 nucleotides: TGTGCCAGCAGGACGGCTAGGGAATATGGCTACACCTTC. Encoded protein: CASRTAREYGYTF.

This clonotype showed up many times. Written as DNA, the CDR3 is TGTGCCAGCAGTTACTCTACGAGAACAATGTCGCAGTTCTTC. It specifies CASSYSTRTMSQFF. The chain carries TRBV6-2 or TRBV6-3 and TRBJ2-1, with no clear D. Germline CDR1 and CDR2: MNHEY and SVGEGT. The CDR3 consists of 14 residues. V dropped 0 bases and J dropped 12 bases, with 15 bases sitting between them.